This T cell receptor beta chain was sequenced for a study of response to subunit inactivated influenza vaccine. General observations from the study: Authors proposed each seasonal influenza vaccination draws in few new T cells.

A note on this clonotype: Its specificity is unknown.

TCRdb redid the calling of the RT-PCR reads with MiXCR, one entry per CDR3 protein. Here the sample spans hundreds of thousands of distinct CDR3 sequences, 14% being singletons. The CDR3 runs to 15 residues. Germline values: CDR1 MNHEY, CDR2 SMNVEV (reference sequence). With 5 bases clipped from V and 9 bases from J, the junction kept 8 bases outside the gene matches. Material: PBMCs from blood, obtained less than 15 days before vaccination. The source is a man in his fifties or sixties who received an inactivated influenza vaccine. The J gene is TRBJ1-6, the V gene TRBV27, with 9 bases aligning to TRBD1. CDR3 sequence reads: CASSTGTGNSSPLHF. The CDR3 region has the DNA TGTGCCAGCAGTACAGGGACAGGGAACAGTTCACCCCTCCACTTT.